This T cell receptor (beta chain) originates from a study of T-cell reconstitution after alpha-beta-depleted transplantation in children. Study observations and caveats: Several hundred expanded graft clones reportedly were the source of alpha-beta T cells about two months after transplant.

Germline V lookup: CDR1 SGDLS, CDR2 YYNGEE. This CDR3 is built from 14 residues. The V end was cut by 0 bases, the J end by 3 bases, with 10 bases between. This clonotype was seen ten or more times. Its target is not known. Preparation of the TCRbeta library involved a method that used unique molecular identifiers. TCRdb analysed the PCR reads with MiXCR anew, one entry per CDR3 protein. The table shows roughly 250,000 distinct CDR3 sequences, with around 7.5% occurring only once. This TCR was sampled from a male patient under 18 who had a stem cell transplant for acute lymphoblastic leukemia, so the T cells may come from the graft donor. This chain joins TRBV9 and TRBJ2-7, with D uncertain. This specimen was PBMCs, mostly from graft donor cells, taken 180 days after TCRalphabeta/CD19-depleted stem cell transplant. The CDR3 DNA reads as TGTGCCAGCAGCGTAGACGGCTCCCGCTACGAGCAGTACTTC. Translating gives CASSVDGSRYEQYF. Based on the CDR3 plus reference TRBV9 and TRBJ2-7, the full variable domain is DSGVTQTPKHLITATGQRVTLRCSPRSGDLSVYWYQQSLDQGLQFLIQYYNGEERAKGNILERFSAQQFPDLHSELNLSSLELGDSALYFCASSVDGSRYEQYFGPGTRLTVT.